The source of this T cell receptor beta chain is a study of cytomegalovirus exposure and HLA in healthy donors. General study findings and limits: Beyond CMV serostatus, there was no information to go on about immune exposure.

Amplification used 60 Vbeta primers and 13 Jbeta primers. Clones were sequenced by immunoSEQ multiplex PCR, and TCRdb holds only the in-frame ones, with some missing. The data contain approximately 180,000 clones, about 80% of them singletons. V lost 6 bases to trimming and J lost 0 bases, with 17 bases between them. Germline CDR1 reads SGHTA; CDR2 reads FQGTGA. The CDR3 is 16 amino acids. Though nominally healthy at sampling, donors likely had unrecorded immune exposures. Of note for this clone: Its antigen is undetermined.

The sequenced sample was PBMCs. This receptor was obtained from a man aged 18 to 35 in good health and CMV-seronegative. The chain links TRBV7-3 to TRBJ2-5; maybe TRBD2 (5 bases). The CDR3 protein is CASRSPGLRYQETQYF. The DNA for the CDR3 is TGTGCCAGCAGATCCCCCGGACTGAGATACCAAGAGACCCAGTACTTC.